This T cell receptor (beta chain) was sequenced during a study of blood T cell repertoires in COVID-19. Study information: Both acute and convalescent COVID-19 samples were obtained from the United States, Italy and Spain. The analysed material was cDNA or gDNA that came from T cells, B-cell-depleted T cells, or PBMCs.

The authors' processing: Reference gene primer amplification in the assay estimated nucleated cell counts. The assay was immunoSEQ multiplex PCR, and TCRdb's table has in-frame clones only and misses some. V and J calls plus clone size are reproduced from that table; the DNA served to infer D and trimming. Of around 140,000 clones in the sample, roughly 79% were seen once. This TCR was recovered from a woman aged 60 to 75 with active or convalescent COVID-19. Sequencing was performed on peripheral blood.

Here the CDR3 DNA reads TGTGCCAGCACCAAATCCCCTGGCAGGGGATTCAACACTGAAGCTTTCTTT. Its translation is CASTKSPGRGFNTEAFF. J is TRBJ1-1 and V is TRBV28, with D possibly TRBD1 on 6 matching bases. The CDR3 runs 17 residues. Trimming pared 7 bases from V and 2 bases from J, leaving 23 bases between. The germline gives CDR1 MDHEN, CDR2 SYDVKM.